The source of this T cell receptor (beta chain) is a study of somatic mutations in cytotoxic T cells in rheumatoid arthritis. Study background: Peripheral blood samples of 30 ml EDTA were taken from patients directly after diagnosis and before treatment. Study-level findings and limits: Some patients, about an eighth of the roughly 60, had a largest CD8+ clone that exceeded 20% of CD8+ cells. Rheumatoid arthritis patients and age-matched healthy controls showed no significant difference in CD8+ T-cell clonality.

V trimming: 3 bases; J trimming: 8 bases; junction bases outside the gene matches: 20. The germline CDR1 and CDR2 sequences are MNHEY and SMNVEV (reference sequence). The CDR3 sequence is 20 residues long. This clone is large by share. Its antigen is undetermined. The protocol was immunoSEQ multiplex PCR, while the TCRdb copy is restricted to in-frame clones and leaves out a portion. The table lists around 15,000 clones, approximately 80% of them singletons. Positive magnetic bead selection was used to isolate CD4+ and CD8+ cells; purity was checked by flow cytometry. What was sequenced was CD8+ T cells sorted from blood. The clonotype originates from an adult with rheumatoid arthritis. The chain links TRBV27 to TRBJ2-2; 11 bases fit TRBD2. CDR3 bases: TGTGCCAGCAGTTTCTTCCCTATGGCTAGCGGGAGGCAATCCCGGGGGGAGCTGTTTTTT. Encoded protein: CASSFFPMASGRQSRGELFF.